This T cell receptor beta chain was profiled in a study of OX40 agonist ivuxolimab in advanced cancers. Study-level background: The eligibility criteria allowed prior anti-PD-1, anti-PD-L1 or anti-CTLA-4 therapy, and around 40% had some.

Profiling relied on immunoSEQ multiplex PCR, and the TCRdb table lists in-frame clones only, not all of them. Among about 64,000 clones listed, 70% to 90% were seen once. V was shortened by 0 bases and J by 9 bases, with 7 bases between the two germline ends. The germline V gene encodes CDR1 SGDLS and CDR2 YYNGEE. The CDR3 has 13 residues. With respect to this clone: Its antigen is undetermined.

General study findings and limits: At 0.1 to 3.0 mg/kg and by week 6, CD4+ and CD8+ T cells in the blood had expanded clonally.

The sample consisted of CD4+ or CD8+ T cells sorted from blood, taken in a trial of the OX40 agonist ivuxolimab. The chain employs TRBV9 and TRBJ1-6; possible D gene TRBD1, 5 bases. The source of this sequence is an adult with an advanced solid tumor such as melanoma, head and neck, liver or kidney cancer. The CDR3 DNA is TGTGCCAGCAGCGTAGAAGGGACTTCACCCCTCCACTTT. Its translation: CASSVEGTSPLHF.